Shown below are 24 T cell receptor beta chains from a single sample sequenced in a study of T cell responses to AZD1222 COVID-19 vaccine. The repertoire was sequenced with immunoSEQ multiplex PCR; TCRdb's copy has only in-frame clones and lacks some. This table holds about 150,000 clones, approximately 91% found once. Sequenced here: peripheral blood, sampled 28 days after the second dose of the MenACWY control vaccine. The origin of the receptors is an adult who received the MenACWY meningococcal vaccine as a control.

The chain employs TRBV6-2 or TRBV6-3 and TRBJ1-1; 7 positions match TRBD1. This CDR3 has 16 amino acids. J gave up 1 base and V 7 bases, and 12 bases lay outside the gene matches. The germline V gene has CDR1 MNHEY and CDR2 SVGEGT. The chain's CDR3 is CASTPGDSNANTEAFF. In DNA form, the CDR3 reads TGTGCCAGCACCCCCGGGGACAGCAACGCGAACACTGAAGCTTTCTTT.

The chain has TRBV3-1 (or the pseudogene TRBV3-2) and TRBJ1-1; D possibly corresponds to TRBD1 (5 bases). This CDR3 is 16 amino acids long. Trimming stripped 0 bases from V and 5 bases from J, with 16 bases between. Germline V gives CDR1 LGHDT, CDR2 YNNKEL (reference sequence). CDR3 protein: CASSQDPPGGFTEAFF. The CDR3, as DNA: TGTGCCAGCAGCCAAGATCCCCCGGGGGGTTTTACTGAAGCTTTCTTT.

The chain combines TRBV4-1 with TRBJ2-3; 10 bases align to TRBD2. The length of the CDR3 is 17 residues. The germline V gene has CDR1 MGHRA and CDR2 YSYEKL. J gave up 3 bases and V 7 bases, and 13 bases lay outside the gene matches. CDR3 sequence: CASTPSPSGRRTDTQYF. The CDR3, as DNA: TGCGCCAGCACCCCATCGCCTAGCGGGAGAAGAACAGATACGCAGTATTTT.

The J gene is TRBJ1-3, the V gene TRBV19; TRBD1 agrees at 8 bases. This CDR3 is 14 amino acids long. V lost 6 bases to trimming and J lost 2 bases; unmatched junction nucleotides: 3. From germline, CDR1 is LNHDA and CDR2 SQIVND (reference sequence). CDR3 loop: CASRDREPGNTIYF. CDR3 sequence (DNA): TGTGCCAGTAGGGACAGGGAACCTGGAAACACCATATATTTT.

This chain links TRBV13 with TRBJ2-5; D unresolved. This CDR3 comprises 14 residues. The germline gives CDR1 PRHDT, CDR2 FYEKMQ (reference sequence). V was cut by 8 bases and J by 2 bases, with 15 bases left in between. CDR3 DNA sequence: TGTGCCAGCGGGCCTAGGGTGGAGCAAGAGACCCAGTACTTC. Its translation is CASGPRVEQETQYF.

The J gene is TRBJ1-3, the V gene TRBV15; possibly TRBD1 for D (5 bases). The germline gives CDR1 LNHNV, CDR2 YYDKDF (reference sequence). V lost 2 bases and J lost 7, with 21 bases in between. The CDR3 is 17 residues long. The DNA for the CDR3 is TGTGCCACCAGCAGATCCCGAGGGGCCTCATCCCGGAACACCATATATTTT. This sequence encodes CATSRSRGASSRNTIYF.

The J gene is TRBJ2-7, the V gene TRBV27; D is unclear. The V gene's germline CDR1 is MNHEY and CDR2 SMNVEV (reference sequence). V was trimmed by 0 bases and J by 0 bases, leaving 6 bases between them. The CDR3 length is 14 residues. CDR3 protein: CASSLSGSSYEQYF. CDR3 nucleotides: TGTGCCAGCAGTTTATCGGGCAGCTCCTACGAGCAGTACTTC.

This rearrangement joins TRBV4-1 to TRBJ1-2, with 7 bases matching TRBD1. Trimming cost V 1 base and J 7 bases; bases outside gene matches: 6. Germline V lookup: CDR1 MGHRA, CDR2 YSYEKL. The CDR3 loop spans 14 amino acids. In nucleotides, the CDR3 is TGCGCCAGCAGCCAAGGACAGGGTTCAAGTGGCTACACCTTC. Translation gives CASSQGQGSSGYTF.

The genes are TRBV12-3 or TRBV12-4 and TRBJ2-2; D remains unclear. Between the trimmed V and J ends, which lost 5 bases and 2 bases, there was a span of 6 bases. There are 13 residues in the CDR3. The CDR3 coding sequence is TGTGCCAGCAGTCCCCCTAACACCGGGGAGCTGTTTTTT. Its translation: CASSPPNTGELFF.

The chain's CDR3 is CASSLGRRGEQYF. The CDR3 bases are TGTGCCAGCAGCTTGGGCCGGCGTGGGGAGCAGTACTTC. The chain employs TRBV5-6 and TRBJ2-7; D is uncertain. Germline V CDR1 and CDR2: SGHDT, YYEEEE. With 0 bases removed from V and 7 bases from J, the gap between germline ends came to 11 bases. The length of the CDR3 is 13 residues.

The rearrangement joins TRBV3-1 (or the pseudogene TRBV3-2) to TRBJ1-2; D is perhaps TRBD1 (6 bases). CDR3 size: 14 residues. The germline gives CDR1 LGHDT, CDR2 YNNKEL (reference sequence). The CDR3, as DNA: TGTGCTTCCTCCCGGGACATTACTAACTATGGCTACACCTTC. The encoded protein is CASSRDITNYGYTF.

The gene calls are TRBV6-2 or TRBV6-3 and TRBJ2-7; 7 nucleotides align to TRBD2. The CDR3 runs to 14 residues. Germline trimming cut 5 bases from V and 2 bases from J; bases unmatched to any gene: 6. CDR1 is MNHEY and CDR2 is SVGEGT in the germline V gene. CDR3 sequence (DNA): TGTGCCAGCAGTGGGGGGGGGAGAACCTACGAGCAGTACTTC. This codes for CASSGGGRTYEQYF.

The J gene is TRBJ2-7, the V gene TRBV27; D possibly corresponds to TRBD1 (5 bases). Trimming left V 5 bases short and J 4 bases short, with 9 bases between. The CDR3 totals 12 residues. Per the germline V gene, CDR1 is MNHEY and CDR2 is SMNVEV (reference sequence). The CDR3 loop is CASSPQGYEQYF. CDR3 sequence (DNA): TGTGCCAGCAGTCCCCAGGGATACGAGCAGTACTTC.

The chain couples TRBV24-1 to TRBJ2-2, with D possibly called TRBD1 or TRBD2 (5 bases each). Germline lookup yields CDR1 KGHDR and CDR2 SFDVKD. Trimming took 5 bases from V and 2 from J, leaving 11 bases between them. The CDR3 consists of 15 residues. The CDR3 DNA sequence: TGTGCCACCAGTGCCGGGGCCCAAAACACCGGGGAGCTGTTTTTT. It is translated as CATSAGAQNTGELFF.

The chain is built from TRBV12-5 and TRBJ1-5; the D gene is possibly TRBD1 (5 bases). The V end lost 1 base, the J end lost 1 base, and 11 bases lay between the germline ends. The CDR3 contains 16 residues. Germline assignment: CDR1 LGHNT and CDR2 FRNRAP. The CDR3 region has the DNA TGTGCTAGTGGTTTGGGGGGACCGATCAGCAATCAGCCCCAGCATTTT. Protein product: CASGLGGPISNQPQHF.

J is TRBJ2-7 and V is TRBV12-3 or TRBV12-4; D possibly matches TRBD1 or TRBD2 (5 bases each). V lost 3 bases, J lost 13 bases, and 13 bases lay in between. This CDR3 is built from 11 residues. CDR3 sequence: CASSFGTGPYF. DNA of the CDR3: TGTGCCAGCAGTTTCGGGACGGGCCCCTACTTC.

This chain joins TRBV27 and TRBJ2-3; 9 nucleotides agree with TRBD1. The CDR3 loop spans 17 amino acids. J lost 1 base, V lost 2 bases, and 7 bases had no gene match. CDR1 is MNHEY and CDR2 is SMNVEV in the germline V gene (reference sequence). This CDR3 is CASSLLLQGAGTDTQYF. Here the CDR3 DNA reads TGTGCCAGCAGTTTACTGTTACAGGGGGCCGGCACAGATACGCAGTATTTT.

The sample holds a few counts of this clone. The CDR3 DNA follows: TGCGCCAGCAGCCACACAGGACTAGCCCGTGGGGAGACCCAGTACTTC. It is translated as CASSHTGLARGETQYF. This chain connects TRBV4-3 to TRBJ2-5; TRBD2 matches at 8 bases. Trimming removed 3 bases from V and 5 bases from J; junction bases left unmatched: 11. Germline CDR1 and CDR2: LGHNA and YSLEER. The CDR3 contains 16 residues.

The chain is built from TRBV11-3 and TRBJ2-2; D assignment may be TRBD1 or TRBD2 (5 bases each). Trimming removed 3 bases from V and 0 bases from J, with 8 bases in between. In germline, CDR1 is SGHNT, CDR2 YENEEA. This CDR3 is built from 15 residues. The CDR3 DNA sequence: TGTGCCAGCAGCTTTGAGGGGCCGAACACCGGGGAGCTGTTTTTT. Translating gives CASSFEGPNTGELFF. Looking up the rest from reference TRBV11-3 and TRBJ2-2 gives the full variable domain: EAGVVQSPRYKIIEKKQPVAFWCNPISGHNTLYWYLQNLGQGPELLIRYENEEAVDDSQLPKDRFSAERLKGVDSTLKIQPAELGDSAVYLCASSFEGPNTGELFFGEGSRLTVL.

The DNA of the CDR3 is TGTGCCAGCGGCACCCAAGCGGGAGGGCCCGAGCAGTACTTC. This encodes CASGTQAGGPEQYF. The chain joins TRBV18 to TRBJ2-7; 10 positions agree with TRBD2. Germline values: CDR1 KGHSH, CDR2 LQKENI. The CDR3 has 14 amino acids. After removal of 8 bases from V and 6 bases from J, the junction contained 10 bases not matched to a gene.

The rearrangement links TRBV27 to TRBJ1-3; D is perhaps TRBD1 (6 bases). Germline CDR1 is MNHEY and CDR2 is SMNVEV (reference sequence). The CDR3 extends over 15 amino acids. V lost 5 bases and J lost 9, with 20 bases in between. The CDR3 spells CASSVRQVLSATIYF. The CDR3 DNA reads TGTGCCAGCAGTGTCCGACAGGTCTTATCTGCCACCATATATTTT.

The V gene is TRBV11-3, the J gene TRBJ2-7, with D perhaps TRBD2 (6 bases). The ends were cut back, 8 bases at V and 2 bases at J, with 16 bases in the middle. Per the germline V gene, CDR1 is SGHNT and CDR2 is YENEEA. This CDR3 spans 14 amino acids. The CDR3 nucleotides are TGTGCCAGCGGGACCGGGACTCCTACCTACGAGCAGTACTTC. Translation: CASGTGTPTYEQYF.

The rearrangement uses TRBV4-3 and TRBJ1-1, with TRBD1 identical over 8 bases. The junction had 5 bases not matched to a gene; V was cut back by 0 bases and J by 5 bases. The germline CDR1 and CDR2 sequences are LGHNA and YSLEER. The CDR3 contains 15 residues. The CDR3 is CASSQDPDRATEAFF. Written as DNA, the CDR3 is TGCGCCAGCAGCCAAGATCCGGACAGGGCGACTGAAGCTTTCTTT.

This chain joins TRBV4-1 and TRBJ1-1, with D possibly TRBD1 on 5 matching bases. Germline values: CDR1 MGHRA, CDR2 YSYEKL. Trimming removed 1 base at V and 5 bases at J, with 14 bases between. CDR3 size: 15 residues. The CDR3 loop is CASSQGKGTRTEAFF. In DNA form, the CDR3 reads TGCGCCAGCAGCCAAGGCAAAGGGACGAGGACTGAAGCTTTCTTT.